This T cell receptor (beta chain) was profiled in a study of response to subunit inactivated influenza vaccine. Study results and caveats: The authors suggested that few new T cells are recruited per seasonal influenza vaccination.

TCRdb reprocessed the RT-PCR reads via MiXCR and lists one record per CDR3 protein. This sample carries about 500,000 distinct CDR3 sequences, approximately 16% of them seen once, and the ten largest clones take approximately 3%. In this sample, this clonotype turned up a few times. The antigen remains unidentified. This sequence originates from a man between 50 and 69 years old who received an inactivated influenza vaccine. The source was CD4+ T cells sorted from PBMCs, collected less than 30 months after vaccination.

CDR3 amino acids: CASSRGREQYF. The CDR3 nucleotides are TGTGCCAGCAGTCGGGGGCGCGAGCAGTACTTC. V usage is TRBV2 and J usage is TRBJ2-7; D is possibly TRBD1 or TRBD2 (6 bases each). Trimming stripped 5 bases from V and 6 bases from J, with 8 bases between. CDR1 is SNHLY, CDR2 FYNNEI, per germline. The CDR3 is 11 residues long.